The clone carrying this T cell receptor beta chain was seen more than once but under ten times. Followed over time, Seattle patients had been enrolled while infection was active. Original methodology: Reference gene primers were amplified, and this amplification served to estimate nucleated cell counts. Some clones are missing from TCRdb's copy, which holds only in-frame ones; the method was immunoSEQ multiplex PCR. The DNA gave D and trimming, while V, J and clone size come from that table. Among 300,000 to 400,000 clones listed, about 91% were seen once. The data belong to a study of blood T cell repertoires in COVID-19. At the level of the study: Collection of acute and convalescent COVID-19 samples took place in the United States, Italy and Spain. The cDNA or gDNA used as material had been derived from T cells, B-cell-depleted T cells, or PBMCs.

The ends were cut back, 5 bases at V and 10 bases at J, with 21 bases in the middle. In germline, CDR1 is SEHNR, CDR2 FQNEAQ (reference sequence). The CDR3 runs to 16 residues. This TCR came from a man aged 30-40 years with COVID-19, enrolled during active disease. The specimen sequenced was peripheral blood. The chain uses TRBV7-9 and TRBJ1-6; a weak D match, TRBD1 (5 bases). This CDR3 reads CASSLGDSYGGSPLHF. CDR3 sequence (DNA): TGTGCCAGCAGCCTCGGGGACTCATATGGAGGGTCACCCCTCCACTTT.